A single sample gave rise to the 6 T cell receptor beta chains below, sequenced in a study of CD8+ T cells in alopecia areata. Regarding treatment: oral pan-JAK inhibitor, 5-10 mg twice daily. cDNA serving as the sequencing template came from extracted, reverse transcribed RNA. Method: immunoSEQ multiplex PCR; TCRdb's copy keeps in-frame clones and lacks some. The top ten hold roughly 4.2% of the sample, which has 200,000 to 250,000 clones, around three fifths seen once. This specimen was CD4+ T cells sorted from blood, taken at week 4, from a patient treated with tofacitinib. The source is a human donor with alopecia areata.

The rearrangement uses TRBV29-1 and TRBJ2-5, with TRBD1 as a possible D gene (5 bases). In germline, CDR1 is SQVTM, CDR2 ANQGSEA. V was pared by 3 bases and J by 5 bases, with 19 bases between. The CDR3 spans 15 residues. Written as DNA, the CDR3 is TGCAGCGTTGACCTCCGGCCAGGGTTGTCCGAGACCCAGTACTTC. It yields the protein CSVDLRPGLSETQYF.

The chain combines TRBV7-9 with TRBJ2-1; D might be TRBD2 (6 bases). V lost 4 bases, J lost 0 bases, and 16 bases lay in between. The germline V gene encodes CDR1 SEHNR and CDR2 FQNEAQ (reference sequence). The CDR3 totals 17 residues. The CDR3 loop reads CASSSPGAISSYNEQFF. CDR3 in DNA: TGTGCCAGCAGCTCCCCGGGAGCAATCAGCTCCTACAATGAGCAGTTCTTC.

This sequence joins TRBV25-1 and TRBJ2-5; no clear D. This CDR3 has 11 residues. The germline gives CDR1 MGHDK, CDR2 SYGVNS. The V end lost 4 bases, the J end lost 6 bases, and 6 bases lay between the germline ends. The CDR3 DNA reads as TGTGCCAGCAGTGTTGACCAGACCCAGTACTTC. Its translation: CASSVDQTQYF.

This chain's CDR3 is CASVPREYDEQFF. The CDR3 DNA sequence: TGTGCCAGCGTACCGCGGGAATACGATGAGCAGTTCTTC. The chain carries TRBV2 and TRBJ2-1, with D perhaps TRBD2 (6 bases). Per the germline V gene, CDR1 is SNHLY and CDR2 is FYNNEI. The length of the CDR3 is 13 residues. V was trimmed by 8 bases and J by 8 bases, leaving 16 bases between them. Supplemented by reference TRBV2 and TRBJ2-1, the full variable domain reads EPEVTQTPSHQVTQMGQEVILRCVPISNHLYFYWYRQILGQKVEFLVSFYNNEISEKSEIFDDQFSVERPDGSNFTLKIRSTKLEDSAMYFCASVPREYDEQFFGPGTRLTVL.

The CDR3 reads CASSSGTSAYEQYF. The CDR3 nucleotides are TGTGCCAGCAGCTCTGGGACTAGCGCCTACGAGCAGTACTTC. The rearrangement links TRBV7-3 to TRBJ2-7; TRBD2 matches at 10 bases. The CDR3 length is 14 residues. Germline V gene sequence: CDR1 SGHTA, CDR2 FQGTGA. V lost 4 bases, J lost 2 bases, and 2 bases stayed unmatched.

The chain joins TRBV4-3 to TRBJ1-2; 9 bases agree with TRBD1. Trimming took 3 bases from V and 4 from J; bases not matched to a gene: 9. Germline V gene data show CDR1 as LGHNA and CDR2 as YSLEER. This CDR3 spans 16 amino acids. Here the CDR3 DNA reads TGCGCCAGCAGCCAGGAGAAGGGGACAGGGACCTATGGCTACACCTTC. Translation gives CASSQEKGTGTYGYTF.